The TCR beta chain under discussion was sequenced for a study of T cell responses to AZD1222 COVID-19 vaccine. Broader study findings: Nearly half of unique spike-specific TCRs reportedly avoided B.1.351 and B.1.1.7 mutated regions. Along spike, vaccine-associated CD4 TCRs were found throughout, with dominance at 160-218 and 743-854. Spike-specific TCR repertoires showed rising breadth and depth after two AZD1222 doses.

CDR3 length: 17 amino acids. Germline lookup yields CDR1 SGHNT and CDR2 YENEEA. V was cut by 7 bases and J by 1 base, with 22 bases left in between. Sequencing used immunoSEQ multiplex PCR; TCRdb keeps in-frame clones, though not all of them. The repertoire holds about 100,000 clones, with approximately 87% as singletons. Concerning this clone: As yet, its antigen is unknown.

The sequenced sample was peripheral blood, obtained on day 0 of AZD1222 vaccination. This receptor was identified in an adult in good health. The J gene is TRBJ1-1, the V gene TRBV11-3, with D unresolved. Written as DNA, the CDR3 is TGTGCCAGCACCACGGGGAACCGAGGGCGGGGGAACACTGAAGCTTTCTTT. Translated: CASTTGNRGRGNTEAFF.